This T cell receptor (beta chain) is from a study of T cells in women clearing cervical HPV infection. Study-wide findings and caveats: CIN3+ cases had significantly higher TCR repertoire richness than controls, but evenness did not differ.

With regard to this clone: The antigen remains unidentified.

Here immunoSEQ multiplex PCR was the method, and the copy in TCRdb shows in-frame clones only, minus some. This sample's clone table lists 25,000 to 35,000 clones. The source of this sequence is a woman aged 18 to 69 with a cervical HPV16 infection that either progressed to CIN3+ or cleared (not recorded which). The material sequenced was blood buffy coat.

Incomplete CDR3 DNA: TGTGCCAGCAGTGACCCCCCAAGCGGCACCTACGAG. Amino acids: CASSDPPSGTYE. The complete CDR3 sequence is CASSDPPSGTYEQYF. The J gene is TRBJ2-7, the V gene TRBV25-1; tentative D call: TRBD2 (5 bases). The CDR3 end lies 3 residues beyond the end of the read and is filled in from the germline J gene. From germline, CDR1 is MGHDK and CDR2 SYGVNS. V was clipped by 3 bases and J by 2 bases, with 14 bases between them. The CDR3 sequence is 15 residues long.